A single sample gave rise to the 18 T cell receptor beta chains below, sequenced in a study of blood T cell repertoires in COVID-19. Data came from immunoSEQ multiplex PCR; TCRdb stores just in-frame clones and leaves some out. This repertoire shows 250,000 or so clones, about nine tenths found once; its top ten account for just over 2.5%. The specimen sequenced was PBMCs or T cells enriched from blood (not recorded which). The receptors were sampled from a woman younger than 45 with acute COVID-19.

This chain joins TRBV7-8 and TRBJ1-5; unclear D gene. The germline CDR1 and CDR2 sequences are SGHVS and FQNEAQ. The germline V and J ends were trimmed by 3 bases and 9 bases, with 18 bases remaining between them. The CDR3 loop spans 15 amino acids. CDR3 in amino acids: CASSLEGPLRGPQHF. The CDR3 DNA is TGTGCCAGCAGCTTGGAAGGGCCCCTGCGGGGGCCCCAGCATTTT.

Comments on this clone: The sample carries other DNA sequences with the same CDR3. The V call is TRBV12-3 or TRBV12-4, the J call TRBJ1-2; no reliable D call. This CDR3 contains 11 residues. Trimming shortened V by 4 bases and J by 7 bases, and 7 bases separated the two germline ends. CDR3 nucleotides: TGTGCCAGCAGTTCCGGAGGTGGCTACACCTTC. It codes for CASSSGGGYTF.

This clone occurred once. The chain combines TRBV7-6 with TRBJ2-1, with D hard to call. This CDR3 is built from 14 residues. Trimming removed 5 bases at V and 4 bases at J, with 12 bases between. Germline values: CDR1 SGHVS, CDR2 FNYEAQ. CDR3 region: CASSPPSEYNEQFF. DNA of the CDR3: TGTGCCAGCAGCCCCCCCAGCGAATACAATGAGCAGTTCTTC.

The chain joins TRBV15 to TRBJ2-7; 12 nucleotides align to TRBD2. Trimming at V came to 0 bases and at J to 2 bases, leaving 11 bases not matched to a gene. The CDR3 length is 19 residues. Germline CDR1 is LNHNV and CDR2 is YYDKDF (reference sequence). DNA of the CDR3: TGTGCCACCAGCAGAGATTCGGGCCTAGCGGGGGGGCCCGCCTACGAGCAGTACTTC. Residues: CATSRDSGLAGGPAYEQYF.

This clone was picked up one time. The J gene is TRBJ1-5, the V gene TRBV2, with D maybe TRBD1 (5 bases). CDR1 SNHLY and CDR2 FYNNEI come from the germline V gene. V gave up 6 bases and J gave up 0 bases, with 9 bases separating them. The CDR3 is 14 residues long. CDR3 protein: CASSDSYSNQPQHF. In DNA form, the CDR3 reads TGTGCCAGCAGCGACAGTTATAGCAATCAGCCCCAGCATTTT.

The chain carries TRBV7-2 and TRBJ1-1; no firm D call. Germline CDR1 SGHTA, CDR2 FQGNSA. This CDR3 spans 15 amino acids. Trimming cost V 2 bases and J 1 base, with 11 bases left between them. The CDR3 DNA is TGTGCCAGCAGCTTATTAGGACTCGAGAACACTGAAGCTTTCTTT. This sequence encodes CASSLLGLENTEAFF.

The chain couples TRBV7-2 to TRBJ1-5; 8 nucleotides line up with TRBD1. CDR1 is SGHTA and CDR2 is FQGNSA in the germline V gene. V shed 2 bases, J shed 0 bases, and the junction held 3 bases outside the gene matches. This CDR3 is 16 amino acids long. The CDR3: CASSLQGAYSNQPQHF. The CDR3 DNA sequence: TGTGCCAGCAGCTTACAGGGGGCTTATAGCAATCAGCCCCAGCATTTT. Drawing the rest from reference TRBV7-2 and TRBJ1-5, the complete variable domain is GAGVSQSPSNKVTEKGKDVELRCDPISGHTALYWYRQSLGQGLEFLIYFQGNSAPDKSGLPSDRFSAERTGGSVSTLTIQRTQQEDSAVYLCASSLQGAYSNQPQHFGDGTRLSIL.

CDR3 in DNA: TGTGCCAGCACCAACGGGCAGGGGGATGAAAAACTGTTTTTT. The encoded protein is CASTNGQGDEKLFF. The V call is TRBV6-6, the J call TRBJ1-4; 7 positions agree with TRBD1. With 7 bases clipped from V and 6 bases from J, the junction kept 8 bases outside the gene matches. Germline assignment: CDR1 MNHNY and CDR2 SVGAGI (reference sequence). There are 14 residues in the CDR3.

The CDR3 spells CASKMVMANTEAFF. For the CDR3, the DNA is TGTGCCAGCAAGATGGTGATGGCGAACACTGAAGCTTTCTTT. The chain has TRBV7-9 and TRBJ1-1; no firm D call. Germline V lookup: CDR1 SEHNR, CDR2 FQNEAQ (reference sequence). The CDR3 loop spans 14 amino acids. V gave up 7 bases and J gave up 1 base, with 13 bases separating them. Looking up the rest from reference TRBV7-9 and TRBJ1-1 gives the full variable domain: DTGVSQNPRHKITKRGQNVTFRCDPISEHNRLYWYRQTLGQGPEFLTYFQNEAQLEKSRLLSDRFSAERPKGSFSTLEIQRTEQGDSAMYLCASKMVMANTEAFFGQGTRLTVV.

The chain joins TRBV12-5 to TRBJ2-5; D is unclear. With 2 bases removed from V and 5 bases from J, the gap between germline ends came to 9 bases. Looked up from germline, CDR1 is LGHNT and CDR2 is FRNRAP. The CDR3 contains 13 residues. The CDR3 reads CASGLPPEETQYF. CDR3 bases: TGTGCTAGTGGTTTGCCTCCCGAGGAGACCCAGTACTTC.

V and J are TRBV27 and TRBJ1-1, with D possibly TRBD1 on 6 matching bases. Trimming pared 2 bases from V and 4 bases from J, leaving 14 bases between. Germline V gene data show CDR1 as MNHEY and CDR2 as SMNVEV (reference sequence). CDR3 length: 15 residues. The CDR3 sequence is CASSLIGTRGTEAFF. The CDR3 bases are TGTGCCAGCAGTTTAATAGGGACCAGGGGCACTGAAGCTTTCTTT.

The chain uses TRBV5-6 and TRBJ2-1; TRBD2 is a possible D gene (6 bases). V was trimmed by 4 bases and J by 9 bases, leaving 20 bases between them. The V gene's germline CDR1 is SGHDT and CDR2 YYEEEE. The CDR3 covers 15 residues. In DNA form, the CDR3 reads TGTGCCAGCAGCGGGCCGGGACTTTCCTTGGGTGAGCAGTTCTTC. Amino acids: CASSGPGLSLGEQFF.

V and J are TRBV5-8 and TRBJ1-1; TRBD1 aligns across 7 bases. Looked up from germline, CDR1 is SGHTS and CDR2 is YDEGEE. The CDR3 length is 15 residues. V lost 3 bases, J lost 6 bases, and 11 bases stayed unmatched. The CDR3 reads CASSYRPDRHPEAFF. The CDR3 DNA reads TGTGCCAGCAGCTACCGCCCGGACAGGCACCCTGAAGCTTTCTTT.

The CDR3 is CASSIYEERSNQPQHF. For the CDR3, the DNA is TGTGCCAGTAGTATATATGAGGAAAGAAGCAATCAGCCCCAGCATTTT. J is TRBJ1-5 and V is TRBV19, with unresolved D. This CDR3 has 16 amino acids. Looked up from germline, CDR1 is LNHDA and CDR2 is SQIVND (reference sequence). Trimming left V 2 bases short and J 1 base short, with 12 bases between. The full variable domain, its missing parts supplied by reference TRBV19 and TRBJ1-5, is DGGITQSPKYLFRKEGQNVTLSCEQNLNHDAMYWYRQDPGQGLRLIYYSQIVNDFQKGDIAEGYSVSREKKESFPLTVTSAQKNPTAFYLCASSIYEERSNQPQHFGDGTRLSIL.

This chain connects TRBV5-4 to TRBJ2-2; 9 bases match TRBD2. The CDR3 runs 14 residues. The germline V gene encodes CDR1 SGHNT and CDR2 YYREEE (reference sequence). The J segment lost 6 bases and the V segment lost 5 bases, leaving 5 bases of the junction unmatched. The CDR3, as DNA: TGTGCCAGCAGGGACAGGACTAGCGCCGGGGAGCTGTTTTTT. Its translation is CASRDRTSAGELFF.

V is TRBV7-9 and J is TRBJ2-2; 11 bases align to TRBD1. The V and J ends lost 5 bases and 8 bases, in that order; junction bases with no gene match: 7. The CDR3 loop spans 15 amino acids. Germline V gene lookup returns CDR1 SEHNR and CDR2 FQNEAQ (reference sequence). As DNA, the CDR3 is TGTGCCAGCAGCCACGGGGGACAGGGGGAAGGGGAGCTGTTTTTT. Amino acids: CASSHGGQGEGELFF.

This chain joins TRBV5-5 and TRBJ2-4; D gene unclear. V lost 4 bases, J lost 3 bases, and 14 bases lay in between. Germline V gives CDR1 SGHKS, CDR2 YYEKEE (reference sequence). The CDR3 covers 15 residues. CDR3 nucleotide sequence: TGTGCCAGCAGCCTTGGCCAGACAATCAAAAACATTCAGTACTTC. This codes for CASSLGQTIKNIQYF.

The rearrangement links TRBV19 to TRBJ1-5; TRBD1 matches at 8 bases. The trim removed 2 bases at V and 4 bases at J, leaving 4 bases unmatched. CDR3 length equals 15 residues. CDR1 is LNHDA and CDR2 is SQIVND in the germline V gene (reference sequence). CDR3: CASSILQGVNQPQHF. As DNA, the CDR3 is TGTGCCAGTAGTATATTACAGGGGGTGAATCAGCCCCAGCATTTT.